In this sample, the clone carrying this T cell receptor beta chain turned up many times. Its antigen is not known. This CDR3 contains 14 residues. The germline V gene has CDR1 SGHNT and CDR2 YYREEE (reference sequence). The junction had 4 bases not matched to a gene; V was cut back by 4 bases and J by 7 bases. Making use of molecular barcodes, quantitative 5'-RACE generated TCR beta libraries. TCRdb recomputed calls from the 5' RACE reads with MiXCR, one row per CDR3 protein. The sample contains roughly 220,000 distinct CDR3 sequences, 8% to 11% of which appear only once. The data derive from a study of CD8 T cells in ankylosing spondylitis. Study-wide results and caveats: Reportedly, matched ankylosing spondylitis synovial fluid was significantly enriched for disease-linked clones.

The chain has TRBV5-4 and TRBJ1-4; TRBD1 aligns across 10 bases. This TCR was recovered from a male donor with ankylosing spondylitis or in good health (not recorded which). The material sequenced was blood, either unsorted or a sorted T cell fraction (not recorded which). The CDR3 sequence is CASSRDRGGEKLFF. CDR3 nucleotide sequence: TGTGCCAGCAGCAGGGACAGGGGAGGTGAAAAACTGTTTTTT.